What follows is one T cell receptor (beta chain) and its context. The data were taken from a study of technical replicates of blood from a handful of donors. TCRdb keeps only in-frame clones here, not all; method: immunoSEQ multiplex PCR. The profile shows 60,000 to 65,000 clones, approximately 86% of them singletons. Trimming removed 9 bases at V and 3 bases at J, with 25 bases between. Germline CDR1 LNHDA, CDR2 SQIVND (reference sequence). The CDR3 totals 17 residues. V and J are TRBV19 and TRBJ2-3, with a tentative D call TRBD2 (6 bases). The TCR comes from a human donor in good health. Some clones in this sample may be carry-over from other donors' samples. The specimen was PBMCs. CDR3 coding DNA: TGTGCCAGCCAAAGAGGTAGGGCCGGGACTGGAACAGATACGCAGTATTTT. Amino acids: CASQRGRAGTGTDTQYF.